The entry below describes one T cell receptor (beta chain). The sample comes from a study of blood T cell repertoires in COVID-19. The length of the CDR3 is 19 residues. Trimming took 2 bases from V and 2 from J; bases not matched to a gene: 13. The germline CDR1 and CDR2 sequences are MGHRA and YSYEKL. Assay used: immunoSEQ multiplex PCR; TCRdb lists only in-frame clones, some missing. The sample lists roughly 200,000 clones, 88% occurring once. The rearrangement links TRBV4-1 to TRBJ1-2; 11 bases map to TRBD1. The sequenced sample was PBMCs or T cells enriched from blood (not recorded which). The sequence came from a woman aged 30 to 39 who had recovered from COVID-19. CDR3 in amino acids: CASSQFRGGQGASNYGYTF. In nucleotides, the CDR3 is TGCGCCAGCAGCCAATTTAGGGGTGGACAGGGGGCGTCAAACTATGGCTACACCTTC.